This TCR beta chain was sequenced for a study of blood T cell repertoires in COVID-19. Study-wide context: Some COVID-19 samples were acute and others convalescent; all came from the United States, Italy and Spain.

In the authors' workflow: Using reference gene primer amplification, nucleated cell counts were estimated. The method was immunoSEQ multiplex PCR; TCRdb's version includes in-frame clones alone and lacks a portion of them. V, J and clone size reflect that table, while D and trimming were determined from the DNA. The sample records 150,000 to 180,000 clones, about 80% being singletons. The CDR3 contains 15 residues. V gave up 5 bases and J gave up 0 bases, with 13 bases separating them. Germline CDR1 is KGHSH and CDR2 is LQKENI. The source material was peripheral blood. This rearrangement joins TRBV18 to TRBJ1-2, with D possibly being TRBD1 (6 bases). This clonotype was sampled from a woman aged 55-69 years with acute or convalescent COVID-19. CDR3 protein: CASSSDRLTNYGYTF. Written as DNA, the CDR3 is TGTGCCAGCTCATCGGACAGACTAACTAACTATGGCTACACCTTC.